A single sample is the source of the 12 T cell receptor beta chains below, sequenced in a study of blood T cell repertoires in COVID-19. The table came from immunoSEQ multiplex PCR; TCRdb's copy has only in-frame clones and leaves some out. The sample shows 200,000 to 300,000 clones, almost 85% of them seen only once. Sequenced material: peripheral blood. The origin of the receptors is a woman of 80 years or more with acute or convalescent COVID-19.

This clone was found a few times. V gene TRBV27 combines with J gene TRBJ1-2, with TRBD1 matching 9 bases. The CDR3 spans 15 residues. J lost 3 bases, V lost 0 bases, and 2 bases had no gene match. Germline V gene lookup returns CDR1 MNHEY and CDR2 SMNVEV (reference sequence). CDR3: CASSLSDRGHYGYTF. CDR3 sequence (DNA): TGTGCCAGCAGTTTATCGGACAGGGGACACTATGGCTACACCTTC.

The chain links TRBV18 to TRBJ1-5, with D perhaps TRBD1 (6 bases). CDR1 is KGHSH and CDR2 is LQKENI in the germline V gene. The V end was cut by 5 bases, the J end by 0 bases, with 14 bases between. The CDR3 covers 16 residues. CDR3: CASSLSGTLSNQPQHF. DNA of the CDR3: TGTGCCAGCTCATTATCCGGGACACTTAGCAATCAGCCCCAGCATTTT.

This clone was picked up one time. The chain has TRBV18 and TRBJ2-2; perhaps TRBD2 as D (6 bases). The CDR3 runs to 16 residues. In germline, CDR1 is KGHSH, CDR2 LQKENI. Trimming took 2 bases from V and 1 from J, leaving 11 bases between them. This CDR3 reads CASSPLAVQNTGELFF. In DNA form, the CDR3 reads TGTGCCAGCTCACCATTAGCGGTGCAGAACACCGGGGAGCTGTTTTTT. The whole variable domain, remainder taken from reference TRBV18 and TRBJ2-2, is NAGVMQNPRHLVRRRGQEARLRCSPMKGHSHVYWYRQLPEEGLKFMVYLQKENIIDESGMPKERFSAEFPKEGPSILRIQQVVRGDSAAYFCASSPLAVQNTGELFFGEGSRLTVL.

The rearrangement uses TRBV28 and TRBJ2-5; 8 bases match TRBD1. J was trimmed by 5 bases and V by 7 bases; bases with no gene match: 9. The germline CDR1 and CDR2 sequences are MDHEN and SYDVKM. The CDR3 is 14 amino acids. CDR3 sequence: CASTMTGVGETQYF. The CDR3, as DNA: TGTGCCAGCACCATGACAGGGGTCGGGGAGACCCAGTACTTC.

This clone turned up a few times. The V call is TRBV2, the J call TRBJ1-5, with a possible D match to TRBD1 (5 bases). The germline CDR1 and CDR2 sequences are SNHLY and FYNNEI. Trimming cost V 5 bases and J 3 bases, with 8 bases left between them. This CDR3 has 13 amino acids. The CDR3 sequence is CASSSTVNQPQHF. DNA of the CDR3: TGTGCCAGCAGTTCGACAGTCAATCAGCCCCAGCATTTT.

Written as DNA, the CDR3 is TGTGCCAGCAGCTTAGAGGGGACAGAATACGAGCAGTACTTC. Its translation: CASSLEGTEYEQYF. This chain joins TRBV7-6 and TRBJ2-7; 7 bases are a match to TRBD1. This CDR3 spans 14 amino acids. The germline V gene encodes CDR1 SGHVS and CDR2 FNYEAQ. With 1 base clipped from V and 4 bases from J, the junction kept 4 bases outside the gene matches.

The chain joins TRBV24-1 to TRBJ1-2; D is possibly TRBD1 (6 bases). Per germline, CDR1 KGHDR and CDR2 SFDVKD. V was clipped by 4 bases and J by 2 bases, with 10 bases between them. The CDR3 has 14 residues. The CDR3: CATSDTGQNYGYTF. Here the CDR3 DNA reads TGTGCCACCAGTGACACCGGACAGAACTATGGCTACACCTTC.

V is TRBV28 and J is TRBJ2-7, with 9 nucleotides matching TRBD1. Per germline, CDR1 MDHEN and CDR2 SYDVKM. CDR3 size: 15 residues. The J segment lost 1 base and the V segment lost 4 bases, leaving 5 bases of the junction unmatched. CDR3 nucleotide sequence: TGTGCCAGCAGTTCCGGGGGGACAGGGTCCTACGAGCAGTACTTC. Translation: CASSSGGTGSYEQYF.

V and J are TRBV5-6 and TRBJ2-1; perhaps TRBD2 as D (6 bases). Trimming left V 4 bases short and J 2 bases short, with 13 bases between. CDR3 length: 15 amino acids. CDR1 SGHDT and CDR2 YYEEEE come from the germline V gene. CDR3 region: CASSPRGLPYNEQFF. The CDR3 DNA sequence: TGTGCCAGCAGCCCTAGGGGACTCCCCTACAATGAGCAGTTCTTC.

The J gene is TRBJ1-1, the V gene TRBV19; 9 nucleotides line up with TRBD1. V shed 6 bases, J shed 0 bases, and the junction held 5 bases outside the gene matches. Germline CDR1 and CDR2: LNHDA and SQIVND (reference sequence). This CDR3 contains 15 residues. The CDR3 sequence is CASRKGTGLNTEAFF. Written as DNA, the CDR3 is TGTGCCAGTAGGAAAGGGACAGGGCTGAACACTGAAGCTTTCTTT.

As concerns this clone: In the same sample, other DNA sequences code for this CDR3. The chain is built from TRBV12-3 or TRBV12-4 and TRBJ2-5; possible D gene TRBD1, 6 bases. V lost 3 bases and J 4 bases, leaving 9 bases between the germline ends. The CDR3 loop spans 13 amino acids. CDR3 bases: TGTGCCAGCAGTTTCAGGGGCGGAGAGACCCAGTACTTC. This translates into CASSFRGGETQYF.

The rearrangement joins TRBV7-3 to TRBJ2-3; a possible D gene is TRBD2 (5 bases). This CDR3 is 13 amino acids long. Trimming left V 8 bases short and J 3 bases short, with 12 bases between. The germline CDR1 and CDR2 sequences are SGHTA and FQGTGA. CDR3 residues: CASGIGKTDTQYF. Written as DNA, the CDR3 is TGTGCCAGCGGCATCGGGAAGACAGATACGCAGTATTTT.